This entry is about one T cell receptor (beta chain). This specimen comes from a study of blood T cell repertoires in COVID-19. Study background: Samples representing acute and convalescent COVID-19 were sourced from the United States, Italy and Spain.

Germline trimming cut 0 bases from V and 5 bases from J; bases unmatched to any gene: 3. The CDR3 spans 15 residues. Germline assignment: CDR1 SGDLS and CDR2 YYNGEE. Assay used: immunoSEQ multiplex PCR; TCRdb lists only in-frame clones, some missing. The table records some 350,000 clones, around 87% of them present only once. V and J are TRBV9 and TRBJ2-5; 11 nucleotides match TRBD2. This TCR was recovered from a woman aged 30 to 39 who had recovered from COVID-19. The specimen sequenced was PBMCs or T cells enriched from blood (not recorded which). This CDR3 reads CASSVAPSGGETQYF. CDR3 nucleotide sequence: TGTGCCAGCAGCGTAGCTCCTAGCGGGGGGGAGACCCAGTACTTC.